Described below is a single T cell receptor (beta chain) sequence and its context. The antigen is not known. This specimen belongs to a study of regulatory T cells in long-lasting Graves disease. The CDR3 covers 14 residues. Germline CDR1 GTSNPN, CDR2 SVGIG (reference sequence). Trimming took off 0 bases at V and 4 bases at J, with 9 bases between the two ends. For TCR beta, libraries came from iRepertoire HTBI primers and Arm-PCR of CDR3 regions. TCRdb re-called the multiplex PCR reads through MiXCR, storing one row per CDR3 protein. The data contain 500,000 to 800,000 distinct CDR3 sequences, about 32% of them singletons. Time point denoted: persistent/refractory GD, antithyroid drugs over 5 years with positive TRAb. PBMC RNA was the source of the TCR library. Study outcomes and limitations: With persistent disease, TRBV28, TRBJ1-2 and TRBJ2-5 were the favored segments.

The starting material was peripheral blood mononuclear cells (PBMCs), obtained when the disease was refractory, from a patient treated with antithyroid drugs. The TCR originated in a female donor with Graves disease. The rearrangement uses TRBV30 and TRBJ1-4; D call uncertain. The CDR3 sequence is CAWSVWALNEKLFF. DNA for the CDR3: TGTGCCTGGAGTGTTTGGGCCCTTAATGAAAAACTGTTTTTT.